This T cell receptor (beta chain) was recovered during a study of blood T cell repertoires in COVID-19. Study-level information: Researchers got acute and convalescent COVID-19 samples from the United States, Italy and Spain. PBMCs, B-cell-depleted T cells, or T cells provided the cDNA or gDNA that made up the material.

With 3 bases removed from V and 5 bases from J, the gap between germline ends came to 7 bases. The CDR3 has 12 amino acids. In germline, CDR1 is LGHDT, CDR2 YNNKEL (reference sequence). TCRdb keeps only in-frame clones here, not all; method: immunoSEQ multiplex PCR. The sample records some 270,000 clones, approximately 83% being singletons. This clone has just one count. The clonotype comes from a woman in her 30s who had recovered from COVID-19. Sequenced input: PBMCs or T cells enriched from blood (not recorded which). The chain is built from TRBV3-1 (or the pseudogene TRBV3-2) and TRBJ2-5; perhaps TRBD1 as D (5 bases). CDR3 bases: TGTGCCAGCAGCCATTGGGGCGAGACCCAGTACTTC. It encodes CASSHWGETQYF.